This T cell receptor beta chain appears in the sequencing data of a study of stem cell transplantation in POMP-related autoinflammatory disease (dated by TCRdb to the early 2020s). Some background on the complete study: The study hypothesis was that defective thymoproteasomes impair MHC class I-dependent CD8+ T-cell differentiation and positive selection, which skews the TRB repertoire. High-throughput TRB sequencing assessed how POMP deficiency affects T-cell receptor beta repertoire diversity and CDR3 characteristics. Study-wide findings and limitations: In PRAID patients, the trend toward increased clonality and lower diversity reached statistical significance only for regulatory T cells. The number of unique TRB V-J gene pairings in PRAID patients was restricted. Across all analyzed T-cell subsets, PRAID patients tended toward lower TRB diversity and higher clonality.

Prior to TRB sequencing, T-cell subsets (conventional T cells, CD8+ T cells, regulatory T cells, T follicular helper cells) were sorted. The protocol used for the library was the immunoSEQ multiplex PCR assay. On the authors' methods: Shannon entropy, which takes clonal size distribution into account, was used to quantify repertoire diversity. The Gini-Simpson index (Simpson_1-D) was used to measure inequality of clonotype distribution. Imported from immuneACCESS, the table was reduced by TCRdb to in-frame sequences with V and J called. These copies leave out some clones; in studies compared against another copy, an unresolved V gene accounts for under half, and the cause of the remainder is not known. The V and J calls and clone size are taken from that table; D and trimming were inferred from the DNA. This sample is represented by several thousand clones; 83% of them were singletons. The ten largest account for roughly 4% of the sample.

On this clone: It lacks a known antigen. Base-call qualities are not available, and no considerably larger clone is one nucleotide away.

The source material was a CXCR5-defined cell subset from PBMCs. The TCR originated in a human donor in good health.

The DNA sequence reads TGTGCTAGTGCCCTAGGGGACACTGAAGCTTTCTTT. It specifies CASALGDTEAFF. The rearranged segments are TRBV12-5 and TRBJ1-1; the D region possibly corresponds to TRBD1 (5 bases align). According to the germline V gene, CDR1 reads LGHNT and CDR2 reads FRNRAP. CDR3 length: 12 amino acids, cysteine to phenylalanine. Only CDR3 DNA is held: 36 bases, read in frame from base 1. V drops 7 bases and J drops 3 bases, leaving 9 bases in between. The CDR3, completed at both ends by the reference TRBV12-5 and TRBJ1-1 genes, gives the full variable domain DARVTQTPRHKVTEMGQEVTMRCQPILGHNTVFWYRQTMMQGLELLAYFRNRAPLDDSGMPKDRFSAEMPDATLATLKIQPSEPRDSAVYFCASALGDTEAFFGQGTRLTVV.